A selection of T cell receptor beta chains follows, all from one sample in a study of CD8 T cells in ankylosing spondylitis. TCRdb reprocessed the 5' RACE reads via MiXCR and lists one record per CDR3 protein. The data contain roughly 180,000 distinct CDR3 sequences, 11% of them singletons. Sample: blood, either unsorted or a sorted T cell fraction (not recorded which). The receptors were sampled from a male donor with ankylosing spondylitis or in good health (not recorded which). Both conserved end residues are part of each CDR3. Fields, in order: V gene, D gene, clone size, J gene, CDR3 length, CDR3 DNA, CDR3 protein. D genes are given only for firm matches. Where a row states a size, it is once, few, many or the class of an expanded clone; other rows omit it.

V: TRBV20-1; D: NA; size: many; J: TRBJ2-3; length: 13; DNA: TGCAGTGTTCCCACGACAGGCACAGATACGCAGTATTTT; CDR3: CSVPTTGTDTQYF
V: TRBV6-1; D: NA; size: many; J: TRBJ2-7; length: 13; DNA: TGTGCCAGCAACCCTACAGGCGGCTACGAGCAGTACTTC; CDR3: CASNPTGGYEQYF
V: TRBV5-1; D: NA; size: many; J: TRBJ2-3; length: 15; DNA: TGCGCCAGCAGCTTGGTGGCAGGGGACACAGATACGCAGTATTTT; CDR3: CASSLVAGDTDTQYF
V: TRBV12-3/TRBV12-4; D: TRBD2; size: many; J: TRBJ2-5; length: 15; DNA: TGTGCCAGCAGTTCGGCAAGCGGGAGCCAAGAGACCCAGTACTTC; CDR3: CASSSASGSQETQYF
V: TRBV27; D: TRBD1; size: NA; J: TRBJ1-1; length: 12; DNA: TGTGCCAGCAGTTTATTGACAGGGAACGCTTTCTTT; CDR3: CASSLLTGNAFF
V: TRBV5-6; D: NA; size: NA; J: TRBJ2-6; length: 17; DNA: TGTGCCAGCAGCTGGGGGCGGGCAGTCTCTGGGGCCAACGTCCTGACTTTC; CDR3: CASSWGRAVSGANVLTF
V: TRBV5-5; D: NA; size: few; J: TRBJ1-1; length: 15; DNA: TGTGCCAGCAGCCCCGGCGGGACAATGAACACTGAAGCTTTCTTT; CDR3: CASSPGGTMNTEAFF
V: TRBV9; D: TRBD2; size: many; J: TRBJ2-3; length: 15; DNA: TGTGCCAGCAGCGTAGTAACGGGAGGTGTGGATACGCAGTATTTT; CDR3: CASSVVTGGVDTQYF
V: TRBV5-1; D: TRBD2; size: NA; J: TRBJ2-1; length: 18; DNA: TGCGCCAGCAGCCATGGACTAGCGGGAGGTACCCCCTACAATGAGCAGTTCTTC; CDR3: CASSHGLAGGTPYNEQFF
V: TRBV10-2; D: NA; size: many; J: TRBJ2-3; length: 11; DNA: TGCGCCAGCAGTGAGGTGGAGACGCAGTATTTT; CDR3: CASSEVETQYF
V: TRBV4-2; D: TRBD2; size: many; J: TRBJ2-2; length: 17; DNA: TGTGCCAGCAGAGTGGGTGGGACTAGCGGGAACACCGGGGAGCTGTTTTTT; CDR3: CASRVGGTSGNTGELFF
V: TRBV5-1; D: NA; size: many; J: TRBJ2-4; length: 12; DNA: TGCGCCAGCAGCTTGGAGGGGGACATTCAGTACTTC; CDR3: CASSLEGDIQYF
V: TRBV6-2/TRBV6-3; D: NA; size: NA; J: TRBJ2-7; length: 12; DNA: TGTGCCAGCAGTGACGTCTCCTACGAGCAGTACTTC; CDR3: CASSDVSYEQYF
V: TRBV19; D: TRBD1; size: many; J: TRBJ1-1; length: 13; DNA: TGTGGCGCAATCGGGACAGGGGCCACTGAAGCTTTCTTT; CDR3: CGAIGTGATEAFF
V: TRBV7-7; D: TRBD1; size: many; J: TRBJ1-5; length: 13; DNA: TGTGCCAGCAGCAATGGACAGGGGCAGCCCCAGCATTTT; CDR3: CASSNGQGQPQHF
V: TRBV2; D: NA; size: many; J: TRBJ2-5; length: 15; DNA: TGTGCCAGCAGTTTGACACGGACAGTCCAAGAGACCCAGTACTTC; CDR3: CASSLTRTVQETQYF
V: TRBV7-2; D: NA; size: few; J: TRBJ1-5; length: 13; DNA: TGTGCCAGCAGCTTAGACAGGACCCAGCCCCAGCATTTT; CDR3: CASSLDRTQPQHF
V: TRBV27; D: NA; size: few; J: TRBJ2-5; length: 16; DNA: TGTGCCAGCAGTTCACTTGGAGGGAAATTACAAGAGACCCAGTACTTC; CDR3: CASSSLGGKLQETQYF
V: TRBV3-1; D: NA; size: few; J: TRBJ1-2; length: 17; DNA: TGTGCCAGCAGCCAAGGGTTCGGGGGAAGTTCTAACTATGGCTACACCTTC; CDR3: CASSQGFGGSSNYGYTF
V: TRBV20-1; D: TRBD1; size: few; J: TRBJ1-4; length: 17; DNA: TGCAGTGTCAGCCCACAGGGGCCCGGGCGGGGTAATGAAAAACTGTTTTTT; CDR3: CSVSPQGPGRGNEKLFF
V: TRBV3-1; D: NA; size: many; J: TRBJ2-7; length: 16; DNA: TGTGCCAGCAGCCAAGACCCCAGAGGAGAATCCTACGAGCAGTACTTC; CDR3: CASSQDPRGESYEQYF
V: TRBV4-3; D: NA; size: many; J: TRBJ2-3; length: 13; DNA: TGCGCCAGCAGTCTCAGGCACACAGATACGCAGTATTTT; CDR3: CASSLRHTDTQYF
V: TRBV6-5; D: TRBD1; size: many; J: TRBJ2-3; length: 16; DNA: TGTGCCAGCAGTCGCAGGACAGGGAGTGTGGCAGATACGCAGTATTTT; CDR3: CASSRRTGSVADTQYF
V: TRBV6-4; D: NA; size: NA; J: TRBJ2-7; length: 17; DNA: TGTGCCAGCAGTGACTCGAAGGGGGAGACACATACCTACGAGCAGTACTTC; CDR3: CASSDSKGETHTYEQYF